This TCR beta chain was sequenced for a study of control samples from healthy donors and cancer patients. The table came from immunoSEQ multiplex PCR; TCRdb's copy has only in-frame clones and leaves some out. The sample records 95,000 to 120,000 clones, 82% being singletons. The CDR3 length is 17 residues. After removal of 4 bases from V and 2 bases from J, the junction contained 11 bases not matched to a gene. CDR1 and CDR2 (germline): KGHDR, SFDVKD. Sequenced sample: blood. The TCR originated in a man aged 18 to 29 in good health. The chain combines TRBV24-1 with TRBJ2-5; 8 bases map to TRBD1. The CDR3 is CATSDLGQGELQETQYF. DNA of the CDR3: TGTGCCACCAGTGACCTCGGACAGGGTGAATTACAAGAGACCCAGTACTTC.